The TCR beta chain described here comes from a study of human T cells and chemical hapten exposure. In the study overall: Throughout the approximately 24-week study, diphenylcyclopropenone was applied weekly to the patients' scalps. The cohort included alopecia areata under or over 50% scalp, totalis and universalis.

Germline-derived CDR1 and CDR2 are LGHNA and YSLEER. CDR3 length: 14 amino acids. Trimming at V came to 3 bases and at J to 3 bases, leaving 5 bases not matched to a gene. One entry per CDR3 protein, called by TCRdb with MiXCR from the RACE reads. The sample comprises approximately 90,000 distinct CDR3 sequences, roughly 27% of which are singletons, and 10% rests with the top ten. This sample's time point: patch test 3, about 24 weeks after DPC sensitization. This sample's treatment: therapeutic diphenylcyclopropenone sensitization with weekly scalp DPC. This TCR was recovered from a man aged 35 to 55 with alopecia areata. Some clones in this sample may be carry-over from other donors' samples. The rearrangement joins TRBV4-3 to TRBJ2-7; 7 bases align to TRBD1. The sample here was whole blood, taken in connection with sensitization to the hapten diphenylcyclopropenone (DPC). The CDR3, as DNA: TGCGCCAGCAGCCACGGAAGACAGGGCTACGAGCAGTACTTC. This translates into CASSHGRQGYEQYF.